The next 25 T cell receptor beta chains were all read from a single sample in a study of cytomegalovirus exposure and HLA in healthy donors. The PCR contained 60 Vbeta and 13 Jbeta primers. The data were produced by immunoSEQ multiplex PCR, yet TCRdb's version contains in-frame clones alone and is incomplete. The data contain 140,000 or so clones, 74% of them singletons. Sequencing was carried out using PBMCs. Every receptor here comes from a man between 18 and 29 years old in good health and CMV-seropositive.

The chain has TRBV21-1 and TRBJ1-2; the table calls TRBD1, which could not be checked here. TRBV21-1 is deemed a pseudogene. This CDR3 has 15 amino acids. The CDR3 sequence: CASSPGGGTGRGYTF. The DNA of the CDR3 is TGTGCCAGCAGCCCCGGTGGGGGGACAGGTAGGGGGTACACCTTC.

V usage is TRBV5-1 and J usage is TRBJ2-3; the match to TRBD2 covers 9 bases. This CDR3 is built from 14 residues. Germline V gene data show CDR1 as SGHRS and CDR2 as YFSETQ. The J segment lost 2 bases and the V segment lost 6 bases, leaving 4 bases of the junction unmatched. The CDR3 reads CASMRGGDTDTQYF. CDR3 coding DNA: TGCGCCAGCATGCGGGGGGGGGACACAGATACGCAGTATTTT.

The V and J genes are TRBV29-1 and TRBJ1-5; D is unresolved. Germline V gene sequence: CDR1 SQVTM, CDR2 ANQGSEA. The CDR3 consists of 12 residues. V dropped 6 bases and J dropped 0 bases, with 6 bases sitting between them. This CDR3 is CSVRNSNQPQHF. CDR3 nucleotide sequence: TGCAGCGTGAGGAATAGCAATCAGCCCCAGCATTTT.

On this clone itself: The junction departs from the called germline gene at one end, perhaps through a read error. This chain links TRBV6-5 with TRBJ2-7; 7 bases fit TRBD1. Germline V gives CDR1 MNHEY, CDR2 SVGAGI. This CDR3 is 15 amino acids long. The CDR3 protein is CASRYSGTDSYEQYF. As DNA, the CDR3 is TGTGCCAGCAGGTACTCCGGGACAGATTCCTACGAGCAGTACTTC.

To note about this clone: This sample also contains other DNA sequences that code for the same CDR3. This chain links TRBV5-6 with TRBJ1-2, with D possibly TRBD1 on 6 matching bases. Trimming pared 1 base from V and 0 bases from J, leaving 10 bases between. The germline CDR1 and CDR2 sequences are SGHDT and YYEEEE. This CDR3 has 15 residues. CDR3 nucleotide sequence: TGTGCCAGCAGCTTGCGGGACACTACTAACTATGGCTACACCTTC. Translation: CASSLRDTTNYGYTF.

This rearrangement joins TRBV18 to TRBJ2-7; no definite D call. Germline V CDR1 and CDR2: KGHSH, LQKENI. Trimming stripped 3 bases from V and 3 bases from J, with 12 bases between. The length of the CDR3 is 14 residues. The CDR3 is CASSPLDRSYEQYF. The CDR3 DNA reads TGTGCCAGCTCACCGCTCGACCGGAGCTACGAGCAGTACTTC.

This chain joins TRBV6-6 and TRBJ2-7; TRBD1 is a possible D gene (5 bases). The CDR3 has 14 residues. Germline V gene lookup returns CDR1 MNHNY and CDR2 SVGAGI (reference sequence). V was shortened by 6 bases and J by 3 bases, with 15 bases between the two germline ends. The CDR3 loop reads CASRTADGVYEQYF. CDR3 nucleotide sequence: TGTGCCAGCAGGACAGCCGATGGGGTCTACGAGCAGTACTTC.

V gene TRBV19 combines with J gene TRBJ2-7; TRBD1 might be the D (5 bases). The germline V gene has CDR1 LNHDA and CDR2 SQIVND (reference sequence). This CDR3 contains 16 residues. Trimming stripped 5 bases from V and 0 bases from J, with 17 bases between. For the CDR3, the DNA is TGTGCCAGTAGTCCCAGGGCCACCGTGAGCTCCTACGAGCAGTACTTC. Translated: CASSPRATVSSYEQYF.

This clone was detected only a few times. The V and J genes are TRBV6-1 and TRBJ1-5; D gene uncertain. V lost 5 bases, J lost 10 bases, and 9 bases lay in between. Germline assignment: CDR1 MNHNS and CDR2 SASEGT. There are 11 residues in the CDR3. CDR3 sequence reads: CASSTVYPQHF. CDR3 DNA sequence: TGTGCCAGCAGTACAGTCTATCCCCAGCATTTT.

V is TRBV30 and J is TRBJ1-1; no clear D. Trimming left V 5 bases short and J 1 base short, with 11 bases between. There are 13 residues in the CDR3. CDR1 is GTSNPN and CDR2 is SVGIG in the germline V gene (reference sequence). The CDR3 DNA sequence: TGTGCCTGGCAGCAAAGAGGGAACACTGAAGCTTTCTTT. The encoded protein is CAWQQRGNTEAFF.

J is TRBJ1-1 and V is TRBV7-2; weak D call: TRBD1 (6 bases). CDR1 is SGHTA and CDR2 is FQGNSA in the germline V gene. V lost 4 bases to trimming and J lost 4 bases, with 19 bases between them. This CDR3 region has 16 residues. CDR3 loop: CASSSPGQVGFTEAFF. Here the CDR3 DNA reads TGTGCCAGCAGCTCTCCGGGACAAGTAGGGTTCACTGAAGCTTTCTTT. The full variable domain, rest sourced from reference TRBV7-2 and TRBJ1-1, is GAGVSQSPSNKVTEKGKDVELRCDPISGHTALYWYRQSLGQGLEFLIYFQGNSAPDKSGLPSDRFSAERTGGSVSTLTIQRTQQEDSAVYLCASSSPGQVGFTEAFFGQGTRLTVV.

This clone was counted once. V and J are TRBV19 and TRBJ2-6, with TRBD1 matching 11 bases. Germline CDR1 LNHDA, CDR2 SQIVND (reference sequence). The length of the CDR3 is 17 residues. Unmatched junction bases numbered 4, after V lost 6 bases and J lost 0 bases. The DNA of the CDR3 is TGTGCCAGTAGCCCCGGGACAGGGGGCTCTGGGGCCAACGTCCTGACTTTC. Translated, it gives CASSPGTGGSGANVLTF.

The chain is built from TRBV10-3 and TRBJ2-7, with 7 positions matching TRBD2. Unmatched junction bases numbered 4, after V lost 10 bases and J lost 1 base. Germline V gene data show CDR1 as ENHRY and CDR2 as SYGVKD. This CDR3 comprises 12 residues. The CDR3 loop reads CATHGGSYEQYF. In nucleotides, the CDR3 is TGTGCCACGCACGGGGGGTCCTACGAGCAGTACTTC.

The gene calls are TRBV28 and TRBJ1-5; tentatively, D is TRBD1 (6 bases). The V end lost 5 bases, the J end lost 2 bases, and 16 bases lay between the germline ends. Germline loops: CDR1 MDHEN, CDR2 SYDVKM. The CDR3 consists of 16 residues. For the CDR3, the DNA is TGTGCCAGCAGTGGTCCTCAGGGGCTGGGCAATCAGCCCCAGCATTTT. It encodes CASSGPQGLGNQPQHF.

The count of this clone is one. The chain couples TRBV5-4 to TRBJ1-1; 10 bases match TRBD1. This CDR3 spans 15 amino acids. Per the germline V gene, CDR1 is SGHNT and CDR2 is YYREEE (reference sequence). V gave up 4 bases and J gave up 8 bases; unmatched junction bases: 11. In DNA form, the CDR3 reads TGTGCCAGCAGCACCGTGACAGGGGGCTACGTCGAAGCTTTCTTT. It specifies CASSTVTGGYVEAFF. Combining the CDR3 with reference TRBV5-4 and TRBJ1-1 gives the whole variable domain ETGVTQSPTHLIKTRGQQVTLRCSSQSGHNTVSWYQQALGQGPQFIFQYYREEENGRGNFPPRFSGLQFPNYSSELNVNALELDDSALYLCASSTVTGGYVEAFFGQGTRLTVV.

The chain employs TRBV28 and TRBJ2-7; D is unclear. The CDR3 consists of 14 residues. Looked up from germline, CDR1 is MDHEN and CDR2 is SYDVKM. Trimming cost V 8 bases and J 6 bases, with 20 bases left between them. In DNA, the CDR3 is TGTGCCAGCCGGGTCGTAGGTGAGGCTGGCGAGCAGTACTTC. Its protein product is CASRVVGEAGEQYF. Variable domain in full (rest from reference TRBV28 and TRBJ2-7): DVKVTQSSRYLVKRTGEKVFLECVQDMDHENMFWYRQDPGLGLRLIYFSYDVKMKEKGDIPEGYSVSREKKERFSLILESASTNQTSMYLCASRVVGEAGEQYFGPGTRLTVT.

The J gene is TRBJ1-5, the V gene TRBV5-1; 8 bases map to TRBD1. CDR1 is SGHRS, CDR2 YFSETQ, per germline. The CDR3 is made up of 14 amino acids. The V and J ends lost 3 bases and 7 bases, in that order; junction bases with no gene match: 6. CDR3 nucleotides: TGCGCCAGCAGCTCACAAGCAGGGGGCCAGCCCCAGCATTTT. Translating it yields CASSSQAGGQPQHF.

The chain employs TRBV19 and TRBJ1-1, with TRBD1 matching over 7 bases. Germline V CDR1 and CDR2: LNHDA, SQIVND (reference sequence). The CDR3 has 15 amino acids. V trimming: 7 bases; J trimming: 1 base; junction bases outside the gene matches: 9. CDR3 amino acids: CASTPLGQRNTEAFF. DNA of the CDR3: TGTGCCAGTACTCCTCTGGGACAGAGGAACACTGAAGCTTTCTTT.

The chain joins TRBV19 to TRBJ2-2, with a tentative D call TRBD2 (6 bases). The CDR3 covers 15 residues. Germline V gene lookup returns CDR1 LNHDA and CDR2 SQIVND (reference sequence). V lost 8 bases and J lost 0, with 13 bases in between. CDR3 sequence reads: CASLMAGTNTGELFF. The CDR3 coding sequence is TGTGCCAGTTTAATGGCGGGAACGAACACCGGGGAGCTGTTTTTT.

The chain uses TRBV4-2 and TRBJ1-4; no clear D gene. V was cut by 2 bases and J by 8 bases, with 18 bases left in between. CDR3 length equals 16 residues. Per the germline V gene, CDR1 is LGHNA and CDR2 is YNFKEQ. CDR3: CASSQPTNLLREKLFF. The CDR3 DNA reads TGTGCCAGCAGCCAACCGACAAACCTTCTACGGGAAAAACTGTTTTTT.

The chain employs TRBV11-2 and TRBJ2-5; 13 bases match TRBD2. Unmatched junction bases numbered 7, after V lost 5 bases and J lost 4 bases. The CDR3 is 16 residues long. The germline V gene encodes CDR1 SGHAT and CDR2 FQNNGV. For the CDR3, the DNA is TGTGCCAGCAGCGTGCTACTAGCGGGGGGGCCAGAGACCCAGTACTTC. Translating gives CASSVLLAGGPETQYF.

This clone appeared a single time. V and J are TRBV5-4 and TRBJ2-7, with 9 positions matching TRBD1. Germline lookup yields CDR1 SGHNT and CDR2 YYREEE (reference sequence). The junction had 9 bases not matched to a gene; V was cut back by 3 bases and J by 2 bases. This CDR3 has 16 amino acids. Here the CDR3 DNA reads TGTGCCAGCAGCTGGGGACCGGGACAGGGAACCTACGAGCAGTACTTC. Protein: CASSWGPGQGTYEQYF. Full variable domain (outside the CDR3, taken from reference TRBV5-4 and TRBJ2-7): ETGVTQSPTHLIKTRGQQVTLRCSSQSGHNTVSWYQQALGQGPQFIFQYYREEENGRGNFPPRFSGLQFPNYSSELNVNALELDDSALYLCASSWGPGQGTYEQYFGPGTRLTVT.

The J gene is TRBJ1-3, the V gene TRBV7-9; perhaps TRBD1 as D (5 bases). This CDR3 spans 16 amino acids. Germline assignment: CDR1 SEHNR and CDR2 FQNEAQ (reference sequence). Trimming pared 0 bases from V and 0 bases from J, leaving 9 bases between. CDR3 sequence: CASSLAAGVSGNTIYF. The CDR3 DNA reads as TGTGCCAGCAGCTTAGCTGCGGGGGTCTCTGGAAACACCATATATTTT.

V is TRBV5-4 and J is TRBJ2-7; TRBD2 aligns across 8 bases. Trimming took 5 bases from V and 8 from J; bases not matched to a gene: 15. Germline lookup yields CDR1 SGHNT and CDR2 YYREEE (reference sequence). This CDR3 region has 15 residues. This CDR3 is CASRYLGGGQGQQYF. Here the CDR3 DNA reads TGTGCCAGCAGATACCTCGGCGGGGGGCAGGGTCAGCAGTACTTC.

The chain has TRBV10-3 and TRBJ2-6; D is possibly TRBD2 (5 bases). The CDR3 covers 15 residues. V was clipped by 3 bases and J by 2 bases, with 8 bases between them. Per the germline V gene, CDR1 is ENHRY and CDR2 is SYGVKD. CDR3 sequence reads: CAISDWETGANVLTF. The CDR3 DNA sequence: TGTGCCATCAGTGATTGGGAGACTGGGGCCAACGTCCTGACTTTC.